These 31 T cell receptor beta chains were all obtained from the same sample, sequenced in a study of blood T cell repertoires in COVID-19. Assay: immunoSEQ multiplex PCR; the TCRdb copy retains only in-frame clones and omits some. The sample lists about 180,000 clones, approximately 80% occurring once. Sequencing used peripheral blood. Source of these receptors: a human donor in a cohort sampled during active COVID-19.

This clone was detected only once. The J gene is TRBJ1-5, the V gene TRBV6-5; 8 nucleotides match TRBD1. Losses at the gene ends were 9 bases for V and 4 bases for J; bases not matched to a gene: 8. The V gene's germline CDR1 is MNHEY and CDR2 SVGAGI. The CDR3 covers 14 residues. For the CDR3, the DNA is TGTGCCAGGGAGTGGGGACAGGAGAATCAGCCCCAGCATTTT. The encoded protein is CAREWGQENQPQHF.

There are a few counts of this clone. The chain joins TRBV18 to TRBJ1-1; 9 nucleotides match TRBD1. The J segment lost 8 bases and the V segment lost 3 bases, leaving 10 bases of the junction unmatched. The germline V gene has CDR1 KGHSH and CDR2 LQKENI. This CDR3 has 15 residues. The CDR3 coding sequence is TGTGCCAGCTCACCCTCCGGGACAGGGTTTTGGGAAGCTTTCTTT. This codes for CASSPSGTGFWEAFF.

The chain employs TRBV15 and TRBJ1-3, with a possible D match to TRBD1 (6 bases). The length of the CDR3 is 16 residues. Trimming took off 1 base at V and 4 bases at J, with 14 bases between the two ends. CDR1 is LNHNV and CDR2 is YYDKDF in the germline V gene (reference sequence). The CDR3 DNA sequence: TGTGCCACCAGCAGAGGACCGACAGGTGCCGGAAACACCATATATTTT. This codes for CATSRGPTGAGNTIYF.

In nucleotides, the CDR3 is TGTGCCAGCAGACGGACAGGCGTATTCTCTGGAAACACCATATATTTT. Its translation is CASRRTGVFSGNTIYF. This chain joins TRBV11-2 and TRBJ1-3; TRBD1 matches at 7 bases. Germline CDR1 and CDR2: SGHAT and FQNNGV. The CDR3 runs 16 residues. V trimming: 6 bases; J trimming: 0 bases; junction bases outside the gene matches: 8.

The chain carries TRBV4-1 and TRBJ2-3; a weak D match, TRBD2 (7 bases). V was pared by 0 bases and J by 5 bases, with 21 bases between. Germline V CDR1 and CDR2: MGHRA, YSYEKL. The CDR3 is made up of 18 amino acids. CDR3 coding DNA: TGCGCCAGCAGCCAAGATTCCCTGGAGGGGGGGGTAGGAGATACGCAGTATTTT. Translated, it gives CASSQDSLEGGVGDTQYF.

J is TRBJ2-7 and V is TRBV19; 7 nucleotides line up with TRBD1. Germline CDR1 and CDR2: LNHDA and SQIVND (reference sequence). CDR3 length: 14 amino acids. V lost 5 bases, J lost 4 bases, and 8 bases stayed unmatched. CDR3 in DNA: TGTGCCAGTAGTGCCCGAGAGGGACAGTACGAGCAGTACTTC. This translates into CASSAREGQYEQYF. Based on the CDR3 plus reference TRBV19 and TRBJ2-7, the full variable domain is DGGITQSPKYLFRKEGQNVTLSCEQNLNHDAMYWYRQDPGQGLRLIYYSQIVNDFQKGDIAEGYSVSREKKESFPLTVTSAQKNPTAFYLCASSAREGQYEQYFGPGTRLTVT.

The chain has TRBV19 and TRBJ2-1; 9 nucleotides match TRBD1. The V segment lost 5 bases and the J segment 7 bases; nucleotides outside the gene matches: 6. The germline V gene has CDR1 LNHDA and CDR2 SQIVND (reference sequence). The CDR3 has 14 residues. The CDR3 loop reads CASSPTGGVNEQFF. The CDR3 nucleotides read TGTGCCAGTAGTCCAACAGGGGGCGTAAATGAGCAGTTCTTC.

The chain is built from TRBV5-4 and TRBJ2-7; D gene unclear. Trimming removed 0 bases from V and 5 bases from J, with 9 bases in between. This CDR3 spans 13 amino acids. CDR1 is SGHNT and CDR2 is YYREEE in the germline V gene (reference sequence). The CDR3 reads CASSLDQTDEQYF. CDR3 bases: TGTGCCAGCAGCTTGGACCAGACTGACGAGCAGTACTTC.

The chain employs TRBV5-4 and TRBJ1-1; TRBD1 matches 8 bases. V trimming: 0 bases; J trimming: 4 bases; junction bases outside the gene matches: 2. Germline values: CDR1 SGHNT, CDR2 YYREEE (reference sequence). This CDR3 region has 14 residues. The CDR3 bases are TGTGCCAGCAGCTTGGGACAGGGGACCACTGAAGCTTTCTTT. Translated, it gives CASSLGQGTTEAFF.

The chain has TRBV5-8 and TRBJ1-2; no clear D gene. The CDR3 is 15 residues long. V lost 0 bases and J lost 4, with 13 bases in between. CDR1 is SGHTS, CDR2 YDEGEE, per germline. The CDR3 here is CASSLDQARVYGYTF. The DNA for the CDR3 is TGTGCCAGCAGCTTGGACCAAGCGAGAGTCTATGGCTACACCTTC.

This sequence joins TRBV19 and TRBJ1-1, with 10 positions matching TRBD1. Per the germline V gene, CDR1 is LNHDA and CDR2 is SQIVND (reference sequence). This CDR3 contains 14 residues. V was pared by 5 bases and J by 6 bases, with 6 bases of the junction left unmatched. CDR3 in amino acids: CASSGRQGAPEAFF. DNA of the CDR3: TGTGCCAGTAGTGGAAGACAGGGGGCTCCTGAAGCTTTCTTT.

The rearrangement links TRBV7-6 to TRBJ1-1; no firm D call. The CDR3 has 13 residues. V shed 2 bases and J shed 8 bases, with 12 bases lying between them. Germline CDR1 is SGHVS and CDR2 is FNYEAQ. As DNA, the CDR3 is TGTGCCAGCAGCTTAATAGCCCAAACAGAAGCTTTCTTT. It yields the protein CASSLIAQTEAFF.

Note on this clone: In the same sample, other DNA sequences code for this CDR3. The V call is TRBV3-1 (or the pseudogene TRBV3-2), the J call TRBJ2-7; D is uncertain. Trimming cost V 0 bases and J 0 bases, with 6 bases left between them. Germline V gene sequence: CDR1 LGHDT, CDR2 YNNKEL (reference sequence). The CDR3 totals 14 residues. CDR3 coding DNA: TGTGCCAGCAGCCAAGATACAGCCTCCTACGAGCAGTACTTC. Its protein is CASSQDTASYEQYF.

V usage is TRBV18 and J usage is TRBJ2-1; 9 bases line up with TRBD2. V lost 3 bases to trimming and J lost 7 bases; unmatched junction nucleotides: 10. The germline CDR1 and CDR2 sequences are KGHSH and LQKENI. The CDR3 length is 16 residues. CDR3 sequence reads: CASSPLAGSSRNEQFF. The CDR3 coding sequence is TGTGCCAGCTCACCTCTAGCGGGGTCGTCTAGGAATGAGCAGTTCTTC.

The CDR3 loop is CASSSGLGEQFF. The DNA for the CDR3 is TGTGCCAGCAGCTCAGGTTTAGGTGAGCAGTTCTTC. The V and J genes are TRBV11-3 and TRBJ2-1; D not certain. The CDR3 sequence is 12 residues long. Germline-derived CDR1 and CDR2 are SGHNT and YENEEA. The V gene lost 4 bases and the J gene lost 9 bases, with 10 bases spanning the gap.

In its sample, this clone was seen a few times. V and J are TRBV3-1 (or the pseudogene TRBV3-2) and TRBJ1-5; 9 bases fit TRBD1. With 0 bases clipped from V and 9 bases from J, the junction kept 3 bases outside the gene matches. This CDR3 has 14 residues. In germline, CDR1 is LGHDT, CDR2 YNNKEL (reference sequence). CDR3 residues: CASSQDDRGWPQHF. Here the CDR3 DNA reads TGTGCCAGCAGCCAAGATGACAGGGGGTGGCCCCAGCATTTT.

The chain recombines TRBV20-1 with TRBJ2-1; tentative D call: TRBD2 (5 bases). The CDR3 is made up of 11 amino acids. V was trimmed by 2 bases and J by 7 bases, leaving 6 bases between them. The germline gives CDR1 DFQATT, CDR2 SNEGSKA (reference sequence). CDR3 region: CSARRGNEQFF. DNA of the CDR3: TGCAGTGCTAGACGAGGGAATGAGCAGTTCTTC.

CDR3 DNA sequence: TGTGCCTGGAGTGCACCGGGATCCTTTTCTGGAAACACCATATATTTT. Amino acids: CAWSAPGSFSGNTIYF. This sequence joins TRBV30 and TRBJ1-3; the D is unclear. The V end was cut by 1 base, the J end by 1 base, with 14 bases between. The V gene's germline CDR1 is GTSNPN and CDR2 SVGIG (reference sequence). The CDR3 loop spans 16 amino acids.

The chain carries TRBV23-1 and TRBJ2-1; possible D gene TRBD1, 5 bases. TRBV23-1 is identified as an open reading frame with a role that is uncertain. The CDR3 contains 12 residues. Trimming pared 9 bases from V and 10 bases from J, leaving 16 bases between. CDR3 sequence reads: CARSYDSPEQFF. For the CDR3, the DNA is TGCGCCAGGTCCTACGACAGCCCCGAGCAGTTCTTC.

The V call is TRBV10-3, the J call TRBJ2-7; possible D gene TRBD2, 6 bases. This CDR3 has 13 amino acids. Germline lookup yields CDR1 ENHRY and CDR2 SYGVKD. The ends were cut back, 3 bases at V and 3 bases at J, with 9 bases in the middle. Here the CDR3 reads CAISEGDFYEQYF. As DNA, the CDR3 is TGTGCCATCAGTGAAGGGGACTTCTACGAGCAGTACTTC.

CDR3 sequence reads: CASSYNTGSGANVLTF. As DNA, the CDR3 is TGTGCCAGCAGCTATAATACAGGTTCTGGGGCCAACGTCCTGACTTTC. The chain uses TRBV9 and TRBJ2-6; D possibly corresponds to TRBD1 (5 bases). CDR1 SGDLS and CDR2 YYNGEE come from the germline V gene. This CDR3 has 16 amino acids. V lost 4 bases and J lost 1, with 12 bases in between.

The rearrangement uses TRBV27 and TRBJ1-2; 7 bases agree with TRBD1. Losses at the gene ends were 5 bases for V and 4 bases for J; bases not matched to a gene: 4. The germline gives CDR1 MNHEY, CDR2 SMNVEV (reference sequence). CDR3 length: 13 amino acids. Written as DNA, the CDR3 is TGTGCCAGCAGTCTGACAGGGCCCTATGGCTACACCTTC. Translating it yields CASSLTGPYGYTF.

This clone was counted a few times. This chain's CDR3 is CAWMDRGWQETQYF. The DNA of the CDR3 is TGTGCCTGGATGGACAGGGGGTGGCAAGAGACCCAGTACTTC. The rearrangement uses TRBV30 and TRBJ2-5; 10 nucleotides align to TRBD1. V shed 4 bases and J 2 bases; nucleotides not matched to a gene: 4. The CDR3 consists of 14 residues. From germline, CDR1 is GTSNPN and CDR2 SVGIG (reference sequence).

This clone was detected only once. V usage is TRBV29-1 and J usage is TRBJ2-7, with 13 bases matching TRBD2. Germline CDR1 is SQVTM and CDR2 is ANQGSEA. CDR3 size: 15 residues. V trimming: 6 bases; J trimming: 2 bases; junction bases outside the gene matches: 7. Here the CDR3 reads CSVETSGGRAYEQYF. DNA for the CDR3: TGCAGCGTGGAGACTAGCGGGGGGAGGGCCTACGAGCAGTACTTC.

The chain employs TRBV12-5 and TRBJ2-6; TRBD1 matches at 7 bases. CDR1 is LGHNT and CDR2 is FRNRAP in the germline V gene. Trimming took 3 bases from V and 0 from J; bases not matched to a gene: 11. This CDR3 has 19 residues. DNA of the CDR3: TGTGCTAGTGGTTTCCCACGCTCGGGACAGAGCTCTGGGGCCAACGTCCTGACTTTC. Residues: CASGFPRSGQSSGANVLTF. The full variable domain, rest sourced from reference TRBV12-5 and TRBJ2-6, is DARVTQTPRHKVTEMGQEVTMRCQPILGHNTVFWYRQTMMQGLELLAYFRNRAPLDDSGMPKDRFSAEMPDATLATLKIQPSEPRDSAVYFCASGFPRSGQSSGANVLTFGAGSRLTVL.

The V gene is TRBV2, the J gene TRBJ2-3; 8 nucleotides agree with TRBD2. Germline CDR1 reads SNHLY; CDR2 reads FYNNEI. This CDR3 comprises 13 residues. V gave up 9 bases and J gave up 2 bases; unmatched junction bases: 4. CDR3 amino acids: CARAGGFTDTQYF. The CDR3 region has the DNA TGTGCCAGGGCGGGGGGTTTCACAGATACGCAGTATTTT.

The chain is built from TRBV11-3 and TRBJ2-7, with 10 bases that match TRBD1. The V gene end was trimmed by 5 bases and the J gene end by 6 bases; junction bases not matched to a gene: 7. This CDR3 contains 14 residues. Germline CDR1 reads SGHNT; CDR2 reads YENEEA. CDR3 DNA sequence: TGTGCCAGCAGCATAGGACAGGGGGTAGTCGAGCAGTACTTC. Protein sequence: CASSIGQGVVEQYF.

The V and J genes are TRBV10-3 and TRBJ2-1; 8 bases align to TRBD2. Germline CDR1 and CDR2: ENHRY and SYGVKD. Trimming took 3 bases from V and 7 from J; bases not matched to a gene: 8. The CDR3 totals 15 residues. CDR3 coding DNA: TGTGCCATCAGTGACAGTAGCGGGGTCTCGAATGAGCAGTTCTTC. This translates into CAISDSSGVSNEQFF.

This chain links TRBV5-1 with TRBJ2-1; tentatively, D is TRBD1 (6 bases). The length of the CDR3 is 17 residues. The V gene's germline CDR1 is SGHRS and CDR2 YFSETQ. The germline V and J ends were trimmed by 0 bases and 0 bases, with 13 bases remaining between them. The CDR3 loop reads CASSLDRAISSYNEQFF. DNA of the CDR3: TGCGCCAGCAGCTTGGACAGGGCTATCAGCTCCTACAATGAGCAGTTCTTC.

V usage is TRBV11-2 and J usage is TRBJ1-1; 8 bases line up with TRBD1. Germline trimming cut 6 bases from V and 4 bases from J; bases unmatched to any gene: 13. Germline V gene data show CDR1 as SGHAT and CDR2 as FQNNGV. This CDR3 contains 16 residues. CDR3 DNA: TGTGCCAGCAGATTCGGGACAGGACCCTTGAGCACTGAAGCTTTCTTT. This sequence encodes CASRFGTGPLSTEAFF. The full variable domain, in which reference TRBV11-2 and TRBJ1-1 provide the parts outside the CDR3, is EAGVAQSPRYKIIEKRQSVAFWCNPISGHATLYWYQQILGQGPKLLIQFQNNGVVDDSQLPKDRFSAERLKGVDSTLKIQPAKLEDSAVYLCASRFGTGPLSTEAFFGQGTRLTVV.

This clone was detected only a few times. The chain employs TRBV1 and TRBJ1-2; the table names TRBD1, a call not compared with the DNA. TRBV1 is listed as a pseudogene. The length of the CDR3 is 13 residues. CDR3 sequence: CTSSPTGDYGYTF. As DNA, the CDR3 is TGCACCAGCAGCCCGACAGGGGACTATGGCTACACCTTC.